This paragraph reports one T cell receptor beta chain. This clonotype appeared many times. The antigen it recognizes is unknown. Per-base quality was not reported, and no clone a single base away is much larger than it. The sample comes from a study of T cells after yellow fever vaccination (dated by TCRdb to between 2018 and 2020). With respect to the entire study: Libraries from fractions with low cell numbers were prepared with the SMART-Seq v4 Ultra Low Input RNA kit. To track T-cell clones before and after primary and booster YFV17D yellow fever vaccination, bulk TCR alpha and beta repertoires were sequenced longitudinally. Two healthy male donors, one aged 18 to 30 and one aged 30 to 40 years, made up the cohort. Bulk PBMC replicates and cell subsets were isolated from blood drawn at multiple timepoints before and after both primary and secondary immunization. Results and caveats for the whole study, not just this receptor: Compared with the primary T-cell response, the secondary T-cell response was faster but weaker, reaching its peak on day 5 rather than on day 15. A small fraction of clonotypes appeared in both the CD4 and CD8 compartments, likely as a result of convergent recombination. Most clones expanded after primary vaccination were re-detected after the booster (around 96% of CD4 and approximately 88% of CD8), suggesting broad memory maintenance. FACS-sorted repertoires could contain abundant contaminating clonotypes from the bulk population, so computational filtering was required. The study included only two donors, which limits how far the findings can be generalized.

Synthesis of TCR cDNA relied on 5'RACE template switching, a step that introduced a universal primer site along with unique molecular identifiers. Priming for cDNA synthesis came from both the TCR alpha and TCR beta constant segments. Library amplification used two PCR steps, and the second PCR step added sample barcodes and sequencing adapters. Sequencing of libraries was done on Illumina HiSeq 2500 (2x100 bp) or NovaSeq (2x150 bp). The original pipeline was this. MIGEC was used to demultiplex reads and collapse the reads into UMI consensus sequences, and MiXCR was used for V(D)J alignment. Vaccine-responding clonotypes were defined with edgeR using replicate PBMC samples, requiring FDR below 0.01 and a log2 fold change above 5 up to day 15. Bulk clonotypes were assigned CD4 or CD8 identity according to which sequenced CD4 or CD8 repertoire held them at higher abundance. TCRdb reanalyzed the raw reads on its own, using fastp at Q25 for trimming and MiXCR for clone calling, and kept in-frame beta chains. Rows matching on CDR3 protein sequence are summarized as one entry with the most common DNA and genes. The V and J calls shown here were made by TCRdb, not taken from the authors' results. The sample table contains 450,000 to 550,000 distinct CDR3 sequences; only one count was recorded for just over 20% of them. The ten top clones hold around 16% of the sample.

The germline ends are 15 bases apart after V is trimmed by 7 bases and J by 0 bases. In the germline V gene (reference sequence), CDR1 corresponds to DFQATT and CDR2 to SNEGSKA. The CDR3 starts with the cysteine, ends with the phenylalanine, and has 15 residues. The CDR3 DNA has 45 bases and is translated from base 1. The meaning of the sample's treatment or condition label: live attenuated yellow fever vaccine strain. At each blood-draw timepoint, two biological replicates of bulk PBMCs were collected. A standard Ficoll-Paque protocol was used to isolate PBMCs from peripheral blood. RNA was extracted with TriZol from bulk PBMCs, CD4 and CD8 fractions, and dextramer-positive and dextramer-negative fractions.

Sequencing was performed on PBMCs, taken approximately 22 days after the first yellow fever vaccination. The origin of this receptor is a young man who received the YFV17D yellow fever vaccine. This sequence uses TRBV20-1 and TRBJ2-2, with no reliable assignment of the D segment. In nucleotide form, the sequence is TGCAGTGTCAAGCGCGGAGTCCCGAACACCGGGGAGCTGTTTTTT. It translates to CSVKRGVPNTGELFF.